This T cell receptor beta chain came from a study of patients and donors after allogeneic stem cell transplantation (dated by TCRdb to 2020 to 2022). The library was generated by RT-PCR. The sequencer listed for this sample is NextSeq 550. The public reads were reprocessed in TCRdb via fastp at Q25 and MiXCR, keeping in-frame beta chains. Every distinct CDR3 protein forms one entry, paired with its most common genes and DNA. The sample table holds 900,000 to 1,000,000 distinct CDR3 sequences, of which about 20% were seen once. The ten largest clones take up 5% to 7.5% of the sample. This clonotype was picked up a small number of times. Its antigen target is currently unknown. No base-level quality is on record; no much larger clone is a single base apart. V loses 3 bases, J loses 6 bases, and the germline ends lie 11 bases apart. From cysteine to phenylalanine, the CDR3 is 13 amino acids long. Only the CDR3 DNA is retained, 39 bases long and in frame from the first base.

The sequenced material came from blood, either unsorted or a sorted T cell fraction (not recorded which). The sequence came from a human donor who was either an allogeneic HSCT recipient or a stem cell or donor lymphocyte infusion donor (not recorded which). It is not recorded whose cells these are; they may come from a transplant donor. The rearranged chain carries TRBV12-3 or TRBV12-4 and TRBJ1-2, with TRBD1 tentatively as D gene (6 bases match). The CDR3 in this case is CASSFQGSNGYTF. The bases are TGTGCCAGCAGTTTTCAGGGGAGTAATGGCTACACCTTC.